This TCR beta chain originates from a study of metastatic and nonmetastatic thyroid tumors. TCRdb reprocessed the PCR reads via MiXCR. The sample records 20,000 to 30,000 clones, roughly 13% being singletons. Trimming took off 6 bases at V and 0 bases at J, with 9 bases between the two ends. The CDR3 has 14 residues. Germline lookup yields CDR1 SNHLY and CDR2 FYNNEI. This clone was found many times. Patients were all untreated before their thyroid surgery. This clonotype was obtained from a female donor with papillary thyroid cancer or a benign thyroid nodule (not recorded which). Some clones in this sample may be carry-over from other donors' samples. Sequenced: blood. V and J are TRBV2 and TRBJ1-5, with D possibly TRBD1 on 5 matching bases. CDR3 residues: CASSLQVSNQPQHF. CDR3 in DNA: TGTGCCAGCAGCCTACAGGTTAGCAATCAGCCCCAGCATTTT.